This TCR beta chain was sequenced in a study of graft-versus-host responses after intestinal transplantation. The CDR3 contains 14 residues. Looked up from germline, CDR1 is LNHDA and CDR2 is SQIVND (reference sequence). V lost 2 bases, J lost 3 bases, and 10 bases lay in between. Repertoires were generated with immunoSEQ multiplex PCR, while TCRdb's copy carries only in-frame clones and drops some. The data hold tens of thousands of clones, with roughly 92% observed a single time. In the case of this clone: What it recognizes is unknown.

The source material was unstimulated CD4+ T cells sorted from spleen or lymph node cells, sampled before intestinal transplant. This chain connects TRBV19 to TRBJ2-5; the D is unclear. This receptor was identified in a human donor who received an intestinal transplant. CDR3 loop: CASSIRHGKETQYF. In nucleotides, the CDR3 is TGTGCCAGTAGTATACGGCATGGCAAAGAGACCCAGTACTTC.